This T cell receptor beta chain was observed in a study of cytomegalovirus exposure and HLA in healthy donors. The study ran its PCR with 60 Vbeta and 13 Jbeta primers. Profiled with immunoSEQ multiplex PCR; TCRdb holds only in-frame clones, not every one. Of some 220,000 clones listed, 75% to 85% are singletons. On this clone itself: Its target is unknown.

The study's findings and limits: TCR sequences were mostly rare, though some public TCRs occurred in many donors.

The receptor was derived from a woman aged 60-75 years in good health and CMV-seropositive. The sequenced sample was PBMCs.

The CDR3 coding sequence is TGTGCCAGCAGTGCCGCCGGGACAGGGAGGACTGAAGCTTTCTTT. Amino acids: CASSAAGTGRTEAFF. The gene calls are TRBV27 and TRBJ1-1, with TRBD1 identical over 9 bases. Per germline, CDR1 MNHEY and CDR2 SMNVEV (reference sequence). V shed 5 bases, J shed 5 bases, and the junction held 9 bases outside the gene matches. The CDR3 runs to 15 residues.